Presented here are 20 T cell receptor beta chains from one specimen sequenced in a study of cytomegalovirus exposure and HLA in healthy donors. 60 Vbeta and 13 Jbeta primers were used in PCR. The data were produced by immunoSEQ multiplex PCR, yet TCRdb's version contains in-frame clones alone and is incomplete. This table has 100,000 or so clones, approximately 77% appearing once. Sequenced: PBMCs. These TCRs come from a human donor in good health.

V is TRBV7-3 and J is TRBJ2-1, with TRBD2 matching over 9 bases. This CDR3 has 21 residues. Germline CDR1 and CDR2: SGHTA and FQGTGA. V lost 5 bases to trimming and J lost 1 base; unmatched junction nucleotides: 21. The CDR3 protein is CASSPAPTQSGRPDSYNEQFF. Written as DNA, the CDR3 is TGTGCCAGCAGCCCTGCCCCCACCCAGAGCGGGAGGCCTGATTCCTACAATGAGCAGTTCTTC. The complete variable domain, with remaining parts taken from reference TRBV7-3 and TRBJ2-1, reads GAGVSQTPSNKVTEKGKYVELRCDPISGHTALYWYRQSLGQGPEFLIYFQGTGAADDSGLPNDRFFAVRPEGSVSTLKIQRTERGDSAVYLCASSPAPTQSGRPDSYNEQFFGPGTRLTVL.

V and J are TRBV25-1 and TRBJ2-3; 8 bases match TRBD2. The CDR3 totals 11 residues. The ends lost 10 bases at V and 8 bases at J; junction bases unmatched: 5. Germline V CDR1 and CDR2: MGHDK, SYGVNS. This chain's CDR3 is CATQAGGTQYF. CDR3 DNA: TGTGCCACCCAGGCGGGGGGTACGCAGTATTTT.

V and J are TRBV5-1 and TRBJ1-3; 7 bases are a match to TRBD1. Trimming took 2 bases from V and 2 from J; bases not matched to a gene: 7. The CDR3 has 16 amino acids. CDR1 and CDR2 (germline): SGHRS, YFSETQ. This CDR3 reads CASSFSLGQAGNTIYF. The CDR3 DNA reads TGCGCCAGCAGCTTTTCTCTAGGACAGGCTGGAAACACCATATATTTT. The full variable domain, rest sourced from reference TRBV5-1 and TRBJ1-3, is KAGVTQTPRYLIKTRGQQVTLSCSPISGHRSVSWYQQTPGQGLQFLFEYFSETQRNKGNFPGRFSGRQFSNSRSEMNVSTLELGDSALYLCASSFSLGQAGNTIYFGEGSWLTVV.

This clone occurred a few times. This rearrangement joins TRBV14 to TRBJ2-1, with D possibly being TRBD2 (7 bases). The germline gives CDR1 SGHDN, CDR2 FVKESK. The CDR3 has 11 residues. The CDR3 spells CAIGGVNEQFF. The CDR3 coding sequence is TGTGCTATAGGGGGGGTCAATGAGCAGTTCTTC.

The chain links TRBV6-1 to TRBJ2-7; possible D gene TRBD1, 7 bases. Germline V CDR1 and CDR2: MNHNS, SASEGT. V was trimmed by 4 bases and J by 3 bases, leaving 13 bases between them. CDR3 length equals 14 residues. The CDR3 DNA sequence: TGTGCCAGCAGTGCGCGGGGACAGAGCTACGAGCAGTACTTC. This codes for CASSARGQSYEQYF.

The CDR3 sequence: CASSQSHRDRTAMNTEAFF. DNA for the CDR3: TGCGCCAGCAGCCAGAGCCACCGGGACAGAACCGCCATGAACACTGAAGCTTTCTTT. This rearrangement joins TRBV4-3 to TRBJ1-1, with 7 bases matching TRBD1. Germline trimming cut 3 bases from V and 0 bases from J; bases unmatched to any gene: 16. CDR3 length equals 19 residues. Germline V gene sequence: CDR1 LGHNA, CDR2 YSLEER.

V and J are TRBV11-2 and TRBJ1-2; TRBD1 agrees at 8 bases. This CDR3 comprises 15 residues. The junction had 8 bases not matched to a gene; V was cut back by 0 bases and J by 8 bases. Germline lookup yields CDR1 SGHAT and CDR2 FQNNGV. CDR3 sequence: CASSLDRGPRDGYTF. The CDR3 DNA is TGTGCCAGCAGCTTAGACAGGGGGCCTCGTGACGGCTACACCTTC.

This chain connects TRBV27 to TRBJ1-5; 9 nucleotides line up with TRBD1. Losses at the gene ends were 4 bases for V and 5 bases for J; bases not matched to a gene: 0. Germline CDR1 is MNHEY and CDR2 is SMNVEV (reference sequence). This CDR3 is 13 amino acids long. CDR3 protein: CASSWTGDQPQHF. The CDR3 DNA reads TGTGCCAGCAGTTGGACAGGGGATCAGCCCCAGCATTTT.

The chain couples TRBV5-1 to TRBJ2-5, with a weak D call TRBD1 (7 bases). The CDR3 sequence is 17 residues long. Germline CDR1 reads SGHRS; CDR2 reads YFSETQ. Trimming pared 0 bases from V and 2 bases from J, leaving 17 bases between. The CDR3 DNA is TGCGCCAGCAGCTTGGGGACGCGGGACAGCTCGCAAGAGACCCAGTACTTC. Amino acids: CASSLGTRDSSQETQYF. Full variable domain (missing parts from reference TRBV5-1 and TRBJ2-5): KAGVTQTPRYLIKTRGQQVTLSCSPISGHRSVSWYQQTPGQGLQFLFEYFSETQRNKGNFPGRFSGRQFSNSRSEMNVSTLELGDSALYLCASSLGTRDSSQETQYFGPGTRLLVL.

The chain carries TRBV7-3 and TRBJ2-1; D gene ambiguous. The CDR3 has 15 residues. From germline, CDR1 is SGHTA and CDR2 FQGTGA. The V end lost 5 bases, the J end lost 7 bases, and 18 bases lay between the germline ends. CDR3 in DNA: TGTGCCAGCAGCCAAGACTTAATCCCTCTAAATGAGCAGTTCTTC. It translates to CASSQDLIPLNEQFF.

The chain couples TRBV15 to TRBJ2-5; possibly TRBD2 for D (6 bases). The CDR3 consists of 13 residues. The V gene's germline CDR1 is LNHNV and CDR2 YYDKDF (reference sequence). The germline V and J ends were trimmed by 3 bases and 9 bases, with 14 bases remaining between them. CDR3 nucleotides: TGTGCCACCAGCAGGGGGGACGTAGCGGCCCAGTACTTC. This gives the protein CATSRGDVAAQYF.

The V and J genes are TRBV19 and TRBJ1-3, with 8 bases identical to TRBD1. The germline V gene encodes CDR1 LNHDA and CDR2 SQIVND (reference sequence). V trimming: 6 bases; J trimming: 2 bases; junction bases outside the gene matches: 9. This CDR3 is built from 16 residues. The CDR3 is CASSPSGGFTGNTIYF. The CDR3 DNA reads as TGTGCCAGTAGCCCCTCAGGGGGCTTCACTGGAAACACCATATATTTT.

The chain is built from TRBV4-1 and TRBJ1-2; D gene ambiguous. Deletions cut 0 bases from V and 7 bases from J, with 21 bases between. Germline V CDR1 and CDR2: MGHRA, YSYEKL. This CDR3 region has 17 residues. CDR3 in amino acids: CASSQDRQAPLYGGYTF. The CDR3 DNA sequence: TGCGCCAGCAGCCAAGATCGGCAGGCCCCGCTTTATGGTGGCTACACCTTC.

DNA of the CDR3: TGTGCCAGCAGTTACACCGGGACAGGGAACAACTATGGCTACACCTTC. This gives the protein CASSYTGTGNNYGYTF. The chain recombines TRBV7-2 with TRBJ1-2; 9 bases match TRBD1. The CDR3 has 16 residues. Germline loops: CDR1 SGHTA, CDR2 FQGNSA. V lost 6 bases to trimming and J lost 2 bases; unmatched junction nucleotides: 10.

The sample holds a few counts of this clone. This chain links TRBV4-1 with TRBJ1-4; the match to TRBD1 covers 8 bases. Germline V gene lookup returns CDR1 MGHRA and CDR2 YSYEKL. The V and J ends lost 4 bases and 4 bases, in that order; junction bases with no gene match: 5. The CDR3 length is 15 residues. The CDR3 here is CASSPPGQVNEKLFF. In nucleotides, the CDR3 is TGCGCCAGCAGCCCGCCGGGACAGGTTAATGAAAAACTGTTTTTT.

The chain combines TRBV6-5 with TRBJ2-1; 9 nucleotides line up with TRBD2. Germline CDR1 reads MNHEY; CDR2 reads SVGAGI. The CDR3 spans 15 residues. J gave up 9 bases and V 6 bases, and 12 bases lay outside the gene matches. CDR3 nucleotide sequence: TGTGCCAGCAGCACAGCGGGAGGCCCTTTTGGTGAGCAGTTCTTC. This sequence encodes CASSTAGGPFGEQFF.

The chain joins TRBV19 to TRBJ2-3, with 9 nucleotides matching TRBD1. Unmatched junction bases numbered 7, after V lost 9 bases and J lost 6 bases. The CDR3 has 13 amino acids. Looked up from germline, CDR1 is LNHDA and CDR2 is SQIVND (reference sequence). The CDR3 protein is CASGGTGSDTQYF. The DNA of the CDR3 is TGTGCCAGCGGGGGGACAGGGTCGGATACGCAGTATTTT.

This clone was counted a single time. The chain employs TRBV10-3 and TRBJ1-2, with a tentative D call TRBD1 (5 bases). CDR1 and CDR2 from the germline V gene are ENHRY and SYGVKD. V lost 5 bases, J lost 3 bases, and 13 bases lay in between. CDR3 length: 14 amino acids. CDR3 in amino acids: CAISSQGSDYGYTF. The CDR3 bases are TGTGCCATCAGTAGTCAGGGAAGCGACTATGGCTACACCTTC.

This clone was observed a handful of times. The chain carries TRBV5-1 and TRBJ2-1, with TRBD2 identical over 12 bases. The CDR3 extends over 16 amino acids. Germline V gives CDR1 SGHRS, CDR2 YFSETQ. The V and J ends lost 4 bases and 1 base, in that order; junction bases with no gene match: 3. The DNA of the CDR3 is TGCGCCAGCAGCGGGACTAGCGGGCGATCCTACAATGAGCAGTTCTTC. It codes for CASSGTSGRSYNEQFF.

The V call is TRBV7-6, the J call TRBJ1-6; 9 bases fit TRBD1. V lost 5 bases, J lost 4 bases, and 0 bases stayed unmatched. The CDR3 has 14 residues. Germline lookup yields CDR1 SGHVS and CDR2 FNYEAQ. CDR3 coding DNA: TGTGCCAGCAGCGGACAGGGGTATAATTCACCCCTCCACTTT. It yields the protein CASSGQGYNSPLHF.